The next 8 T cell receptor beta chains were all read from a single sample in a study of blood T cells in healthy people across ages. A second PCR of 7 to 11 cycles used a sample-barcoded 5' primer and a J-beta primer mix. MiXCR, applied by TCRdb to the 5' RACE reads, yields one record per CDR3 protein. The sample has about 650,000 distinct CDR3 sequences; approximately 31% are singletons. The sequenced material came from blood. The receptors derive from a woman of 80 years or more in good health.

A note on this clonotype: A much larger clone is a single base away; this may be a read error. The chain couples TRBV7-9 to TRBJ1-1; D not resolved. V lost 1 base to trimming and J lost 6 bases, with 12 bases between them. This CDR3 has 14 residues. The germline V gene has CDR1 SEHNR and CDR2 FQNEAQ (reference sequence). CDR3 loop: CASSLEGLHAEAFF. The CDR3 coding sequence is TGTGCCAGCAGCTTAGAAGGGTTACACGCTGAAGCTTTCTTT.

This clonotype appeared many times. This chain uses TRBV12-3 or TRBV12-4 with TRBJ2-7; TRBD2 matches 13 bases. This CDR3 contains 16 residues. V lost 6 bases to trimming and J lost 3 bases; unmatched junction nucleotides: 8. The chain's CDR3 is CASSLGLAGANYEQYF. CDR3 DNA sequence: TGTGCCAGCAGCCTTGGACTAGCGGGGGCCAACTACGAGCAGTACTTC.

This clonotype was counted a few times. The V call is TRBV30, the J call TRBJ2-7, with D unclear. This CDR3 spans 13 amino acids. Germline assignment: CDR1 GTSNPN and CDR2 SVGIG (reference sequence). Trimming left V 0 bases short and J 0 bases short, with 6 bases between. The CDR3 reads CAWSVGGSYEQYF. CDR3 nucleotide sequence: TGTGCCTGGAGTGTTGGTGGCTCCTACGAGCAGTACTTC.

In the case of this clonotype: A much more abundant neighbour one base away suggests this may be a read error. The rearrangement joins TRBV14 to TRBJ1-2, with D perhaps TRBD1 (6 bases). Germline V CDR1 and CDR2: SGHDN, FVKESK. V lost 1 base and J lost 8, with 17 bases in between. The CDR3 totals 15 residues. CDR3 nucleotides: TGTGCCAGCAGCCAAGTCCAGGGGTGGTGGTACGGCTACACCTTC. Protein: CASSQVQGWWYGYTF.

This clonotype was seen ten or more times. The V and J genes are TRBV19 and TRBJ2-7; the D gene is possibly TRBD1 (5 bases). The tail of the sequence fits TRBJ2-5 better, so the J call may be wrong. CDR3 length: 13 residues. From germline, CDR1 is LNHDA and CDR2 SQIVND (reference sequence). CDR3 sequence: CASSLRVLETQYF. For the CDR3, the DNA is TGTGCCAGTAGTCTCAGGGTGTTGGAGACCCAGTACTTC.

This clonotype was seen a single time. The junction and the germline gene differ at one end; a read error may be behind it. The CDR3 region has the DNA TGCGCCAGCGGCTTAGCCGTTAACACTGAAGCTTTCTTT. Translating gives CASGLAVNTEAFF. The rearrangement uses TRBV5-1 and TRBJ1-1; no clear D gene. CDR1 SGHRS and CDR2 YFSETQ come from the germline V gene. This CDR3 is built from 13 residues.

CDR3 sequence: CASSPASGGYNEQFF. CDR3 DNA: TGTGCCAGCAGCCCAGCTAGCGGGGGCTACAATGAGCAGTTCTTC. The chain links TRBV7-2 to TRBJ2-1; 10 bases fit TRBD2. V lost 5 bases and J lost 3; bases outside the gene matches: 4. CDR3 length equals 15 residues. Germline assignment: CDR1 SGHTA and CDR2 FQGNSA.

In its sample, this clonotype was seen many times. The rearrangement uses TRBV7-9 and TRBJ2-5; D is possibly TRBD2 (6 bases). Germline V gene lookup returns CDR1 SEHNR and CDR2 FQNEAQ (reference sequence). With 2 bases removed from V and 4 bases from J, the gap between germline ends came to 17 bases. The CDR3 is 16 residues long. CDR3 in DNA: TGTGCCAGCAGCTTAAGGGACCCCTTCGGGAGAGAGACCCAGTACTTC. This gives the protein CASSLRDPFGRETQYF.